This T cell receptor beta chain is drawn from a study of blood T cell repertoires in COVID-19. Across the whole study: The samples span acute and convalescent COVID-19 from the United States, Italy and Spain. The cDNA or gDNA used as material had been derived from T cells, B-cell-depleted T cells, or PBMCs.

V shed 5 bases, J shed 9 bases, and the junction held 13 bases outside the gene matches. CDR1 is MNHEY, CDR2 SMNVEV, per germline (reference sequence). The CDR3 is 16 amino acids. How the authors handled the data: Amplification of reference gene primers provided the estimated nucleated cell counts. The assay was immunoSEQ multiplex PCR, and TCRdb's table has in-frame clones only and misses some. That table furnishes V, J and clone size, whereas the DNA furnished D and trimming. The sample includes approximately 210,000 clones, over 75% seen only once; the top ten take roughly 5%. Sequencing was performed on peripheral blood. The TCR comes from a human donor in a cohort sampled during active COVID-19. J is TRBJ1-6 and V is TRBV27, with 7 bases matching TRBD1. CDR3 sequence: CASSVGYGQGGSPLHF. The CDR3 nucleotides are TGTGCCAGCAGTGTAGGTTATGGGCAGGGGGGTTCACCCCTCCACTTT.